A selection of T cell receptor beta chains follows, all from one sample in a study of blood T cell repertoires in COVID-19. Measured with immunoSEQ multiplex PCR; TCRdb has only the in-frame clones, and not every one. The table has 250,000 to 350,000 clones, 70% to 90% seen once. The sequenced material came from PBMCs or T cells enriched from blood (not recorded which). Every receptor here comes from a woman aged 25 to 45 who had recovered from COVID-19. Both conserved end residues are part of each CDR3. The order of the fields is V gene, J gene, D gene, clone size, CDR3 DNA, CDR3 protein. The D gene is left open where the match is weak. Part of the rows lack a size; the others show once, few, many or a class for expanded clones.

V gene: TRBV28
J gene: TRBJ1-2
D gene: TRBD1
clone size: few
CDR3 DNA: TGTGCCAGCAGTTTAGCCACCGGACAGGGGGGTGGCTACACCTTC
CDR3 protein: CASSLATGQGGGYTF

V gene: TRBV7-6
J gene: TRBJ2-1
D gene: .
clone size: .
CDR3 DNA: TGTGCCAGCAGCCCCGCGTGGAATGAGCAGTTCTTC
CDR3 protein: CASSPAWNEQFF

V gene: TRBV6-5
J gene: TRBJ1-5
D gene: TRBD1
clone size: .
CDR3 DNA: TGTGCCAGCAGTTACTCGACAGGGGGCAATCAGCCCCAGCATTTT
CDR3 protein: CASSYSTGGNQPQHF

V gene: TRBV5-8
J gene: TRBJ1-4
D gene: TRBD1
clone size: .
CDR3 DNA: TGTGCCAGCAGCCGTTTCTCTCCGGGACAGAACACTGCAACTAATGAAAAACTGTTTTTT
CDR3 protein: CASSRFSPGQNTATNEKLFF

V gene: TRBV19
J gene: TRBJ2-1
D gene: .
clone size: .
CDR3 DNA: TGTGCCAGTAGTATCCGGTCGGAGCAGTTCTTC
CDR3 protein: CASSIRSEQFF

V gene: TRBV7-9
J gene: TRBJ1-1
D gene: TRBD1
clone size: .
CDR3 DNA: TGTGCCAGCAGCCCCAGACAGGGGGCCTCTGAAGCTTTCTTT
CDR3 protein: CASSPRQGASEAFF

V gene: TRBV4-1
J gene: TRBJ1-4
D gene: .
clone size: .
CDR3 DNA: TGCGCCAGCAGCCCCCGACGGGTTAATGAAAAACTGTTTTTT
CDR3 protein: CASSPRRVNEKLFF

V gene: TRBV29-1
J gene: TRBJ1-6
D gene: TRBD1
clone size: .
CDR3 DNA: TGCAGCCCCAAGGGACAGGGTGATTCACCCCTCCACTTT
CDR3 protein: CSPKGQGDSPLHF

V gene: TRBV7-2
J gene: TRBJ2-3
D gene: .
clone size: .
CDR3 DNA: TGTGCCAGCAGCTTAGCGCTTATCAGGGCAGCAGATACGCAGTATTTT
CDR3 protein: CASSLALIRAADTQYF

V gene: TRBV9
J gene: TRBJ2-7
D gene: .
clone size: .
CDR3 DNA: TGTGCCAGCAGCGTAGGGAGTTCGGGTTACGAGCAGTACTTC
CDR3 protein: CASSVGSSGYEQYF

V gene: TRBV3-1/TRBV3-2
J gene: TRBJ1-1
D gene: TRBD1
clone size: .
CDR3 DNA: TGTGCCAGCAGCCTGCCGGGACAGAGTGAAGCTTTCTTT
CDR3 protein: CASSLPGQSEAFF

V gene: TRBV28
J gene: TRBJ1-5
D gene: TRBD1
clone size: .
CDR3 DNA: TGTGCCAGCAGGAAAGACGACAGGGTCAACCAGCCCCAGCATTTT
CDR3 protein: CASRKDDRVNQPQHF

V gene: TRBV27
J gene: TRBJ1-1
D gene: .
clone size: .
CDR3 DNA: TGTGCCAGCAGCCTTAACGGGAACACTGAAGCTTTCTTT
CDR3 protein: CASSLNGNTEAFF

V gene: TRBV4-1
J gene: TRBJ2-7
D gene: TRBD1
clone size: .
CDR3 DNA: TGCGCCAGCAGCCAAGAGGACAGGGGGAGTATCTACGAGCAGTACTTC
CDR3 protein: CASSQEDRGSIYEQYF

V gene: TRBV3-1/TRBV3-2
J gene: TRBJ2-2
D gene: TRBD1
clone size: .
CDR3 DNA: TGTGCCAGCAGCCAAGGGACAGGGACCGGGGAGCTGTTTTTT
CDR3 protein: CASSQGTGTGELFF

V gene: TRBV18
J gene: TRBJ1-5
D gene: TRBD1
clone size: .
CDR3 DNA: TGTGCCAGCTCGCCGGGACAGATTGAAAATCAGCCCCAGCATTTT
CDR3 protein: CASSPGQIENQPQHF

V gene: TRBV28
J gene: TRBJ2-1
D gene: .
clone size: .
CDR3 DNA: TGTGCCAGCAGTCCGACTTCGGTCTACAATGAGCAGTTCTTC
CDR3 protein: CASSPTSVYNEQFF

V gene: TRBV15
J gene: TRBJ1-5
D gene: TRBD1
clone size: .
CDR3 DNA: TGTGCCACCAGCAGAGGCCCAGGGGGGAATCAGCCCCAGCATTTT
CDR3 protein: CATSRGPGGNQPQHF

V gene: TRBV7-2
J gene: TRBJ2-7
D gene: .
clone size: once
CDR3 DNA: TGTGCCAGCAGCTTAAAAGGGGGTACAGGCGAGCAGTACTTC
CDR3 protein: CASSLKGGTGEQYF

V gene: TRBV11-2
J gene: TRBJ1-4
D gene: TRBD1
clone size: .
CDR3 DNA: TGTGCCAGCAGCCCCTGGGGACAGGGGGCAGCGGGAAATGAAAAACTGTTTTTT
CDR3 protein: CASSPWGQGAAGNEKLFF

V gene: TRBV28
J gene: TRBJ1-5
D gene: .
clone size: .
CDR3 DNA: TGTGCCAGCACAGGGGTTGGCAATCAGCCCCAGCATTTT
CDR3 protein: CASTGVGNQPQHF

V gene: TRBV19
J gene: TRBJ1-6
D gene: TRBD1
clone size: .
CDR3 DNA: TGTGCCAGTGGTACCGGGACAGGGACACCCCTCCACTTT
CDR3 protein: CASGTGTGTPLHF

V gene: TRBV6-1
J gene: TRBJ2-7
D gene: TRBD2
clone size: .
CDR3 DNA: TGTGCCAGCAGTGAATTGGGACTAGGTCACTACGAGCAGTACTTC
CDR3 protein: CASSELGLGHYEQYF

V gene: TRBV28
J gene: TRBJ2-1
D gene: .
clone size: .
CDR3 DNA: TGTGCCAGCAGTTTGGCCCTGACAGGGAGGTACAATGAGCAGTTCTTC
CDR3 protein: CASSLALTGRYNEQFF